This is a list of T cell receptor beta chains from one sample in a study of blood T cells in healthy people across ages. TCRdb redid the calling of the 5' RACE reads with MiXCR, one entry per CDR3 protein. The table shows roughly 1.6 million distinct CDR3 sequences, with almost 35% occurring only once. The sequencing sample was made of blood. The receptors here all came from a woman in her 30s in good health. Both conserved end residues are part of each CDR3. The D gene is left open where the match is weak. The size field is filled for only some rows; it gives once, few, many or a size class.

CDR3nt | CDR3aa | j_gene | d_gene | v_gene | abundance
TGCAGTGCTGGTGGTCTAGTCGGCGGGAGGGCGGGGGTGAATGAGCAGTTCTTC | CSAGGLVGGRAGVNEQFF | TRBJ2-1 | TRBD2 | TRBV20-1 | -
TGCAGTGCTAGAGATCCTAGGCTGAACACTGAAGCTTTCTTT | CSARDPRLNTEAFF | TRBJ1-1 | - | TRBV20-1 | few
TGCAGCGTTGGGACTCCCCTTTCCCACGAGCAGTACTTC | CSVGTPLSHEQYF | TRBJ2-7 | - | TRBV29-1 | -
TGCAGTGCCGAGACTAGCGGGGGGAAAGAGACCCAGTACTTC | CSAETSGGKETQYF | TRBJ2-5 | TRBD2 | TRBV20-1 | few
TGTGCCAGCAGCTTGTGGAGTCTGGGTGGACAGCATGAGCAGTTCTTC | CASSLWSLGGQHEQFF | TRBJ2-1 | - | TRBV13 | few
TGTGCCACCAGCGGACAACGACCGGGACAGGGCCTATTGGGGGCCAACGTCCTGACTTTC | CATSGQRPGQGLLGANVLTF | TRBJ2-6 | TRBD1 | TRBV15 | once
TGCGCCAGCAGTGGGGACTCCTACACATCCTACAATGAGCAGTTCTTC | CASSGDSYTSYNEQFF | TRBJ2-1 | - | TRBV5-1 | few
TGTGCCAGTAGAGACAGGGCAGCAACAGATACGCAGTATTTT | CASRDRAATDTQYF | TRBJ2-3 | TRBD1 | TRBV19 | -
TGCAGCGAACAGGGGGCGAATGGCTACACCTTC | CSEQGANGYTF | TRBJ1-2 | TRBD1 | TRBV29-1 | -
TGTGCCAGCAGTTTAATGGGGGTGGCTGACGAGCAGTACTTC | CASSLMGVADEQYF | TRBJ2-7 | - | TRBV27 | -
TGTGCCAGCAGTGAATCCAGGGGGCTACGGGAGACCCAGTACTTC | CASSESRGLRETQYF | TRBJ2-5 | TRBD1 | TRBV6-1 | few
TGCGCCAGCAGCTTGGCCGGGACTAGCATCCACAATGAGCAGTTCTTC | CASSLAGTSIHNEQFF | TRBJ2-1 | TRBD2 | TRBV5-1 | -
TGTGCCATCAGTGACCAGGTTGCCGGAAACAATGAGCAGTTCTTC | CAISDQVAGNNEQFF | TRBJ2-1 | - | TRBV10-3 | many
TGTGCCAGCAGCCGGACAGCTAACTACGAGCAGTACTTC | CASSRTANYEQYF | TRBJ2-7 | - | TRBV12-3/TRBV12-4 | many
TGCGCCAGCAGCTCCAGTCCAGCGGGAGGACCTTACAATGAGCGGTTCTTC | CASSSSPAGGPYNERFF | TRBJ2-1 | TRBD2 | TRBV5-1 | -
TGTGCCAGCAGCGTAGATGGGGTCGATGGCTACACCTTC | CASSVDGVDGYTF | TRBJ1-2 | - | TRBV9 | few
TGTGCCAGCAGCTTAGCGATGGTAGCGGGGGGAACATCTAACACAGATACGCAGTATTTT | CASSLAMVAGGTSNTDTQYF | TRBJ2-3 | TRBD2 | TRBV7-6 | -
TGTGCCAGCAAGGAGGGCAGGGACTACGGCTACACCTTC | CASKEGRDYGYTF | TRBJ1-2 | - | TRBV6-2/TRBV6-3 | once
TGTGCCATCAGCGGGGGACAGGGGGCTGCGGCTTTCTTT | CAISGGQGAAAFF | TRBJ1-1 | TRBD1 | TRBV10-3 | few
TGCAGCGTTACAGGGGGAGAAGACGGCTACACCTTC | CSVTGGEDGYTF | TRBJ1-2 | TRBD1 | TRBV29-1 | many
TGTGCCAGCAGCCCGTTAGCGGGCCTCAGCACAGATACGCAGTATTTT | CASSPLAGLSTDTQYF | TRBJ2-3 | TRBD2 | TRBV7-3 | few
TGTGCCAGCAGCAGAAAAATGGGAACTAGCCCGAGGTCCAATGAGCAGTTCTTC | CASSRKMGTSPRSNEQFF | TRBJ2-1 | - | TRBV21-1 | -
TGTGCCAGCAGCCTGGGGACTAGCGGGGGCGAGCAGTACTTC | CASSLGTSGGEQYF | TRBJ2-7 | TRBD2 | TRBV7-6 | -
TGTGCCAGCAGTGAGGGGGAAGGAAGTCCTGAAGCTTTCTTT | CASSEGEGSPEAFF | TRBJ1-1 | - | TRBV2 | -
TGTGCCAGCAGTGTCCGGGACATGGACTACGAGCAGTACTTC | CASSVRDMDYEQYF | TRBJ2-7 | - | TRBV6-1 | -
TGTGCCAGCAGCGGCGAACTAGCAGATACGCAGTATTTT | CASSGELADTQYF | TRBJ2-3 | - | TRBV9 | few
TGCGCCAGCAGCTTAAGCGGGAGTAACCCCTACGAGCAGTACTTC | CASSLSGSNPYEQYF | TRBJ2-7 | TRBD2 | TRBV5-1 | -
TGTGCCAGCAAACAGGGGTGGGGAGTCAACGAGCAGTACTTC | CASKQGWGVNEQYF | TRBJ2-7 | TRBD1 | TRBV6-5 | -
TGTGCCACCAGCCCAGCGGGAGACCGGGAGCAGCACTTC | CATSPAGDREQHF | TRBJ2-7 | TRBD2 | TRBV15 | once
TGTGCCAGCAGCGTTCTGGCGGGGGGGGACGAGCAGTACTTC | CASSVLAGGDEQYF | TRBJ2-7 | TRBD2 | TRBV9 | few
TGCGCCAGCAGCCATTATTTGGGGTCAGATGAAGCTTTCTTT | CASSHYLGSDEAFF | TRBJ1-1 | - | TRBV5-1 | few
TGTGCCAGCAGCCAAGAGCGTGGGGCCAACGTCCTGACTTTC | CASSQERGANVLTF | TRBJ2-6 | - | TRBV4-2 | -
TGTGCCAGCAGCATGGGACAGACCCCAGATACGCAGTATTTT | CASSMGQTPDTQYF | TRBJ2-3 | TRBD1 | TRBV5-4 | few
TGCAGCGTTGACGGGGTAAGGGGCACTGAAGCTTTCTTT | CSVDGVRGTEAFF | TRBJ1-1 | - | TRBV29-1 | few
TGTGCCAGCAGTTTCGGTAGCGGGAGGACCTGGGTTGAGGAGCAGTACTTC | CASSFGSGRTWVEEQYF | TRBJ2-7 | TRBD2 | TRBV28 | -
TGTGCCAGCAGCCGTCGACCCGTGGGACTAGCGGCAAGGGGAGAGACCCAGTACTTC | CASSRRPVGLAARGETQYF | TRBJ2-5 | TRBD2 | TRBV11-1 | -
TGTGCCAGCAGGACGGGACTAGCGGGGGACTATGAGCAGTTCTTC | CASRTGLAGDYEQFF | TRBJ2-1 | TRBD2 | TRBV6-1 | -
TGTGCCAGCAGGGATACTTACAGGGTACCGTACGGCTACACCTTC | CASRDTYRVPYGYTF | TRBJ1-2 | - | TRBV6-1 | -
TGCGCCAGCAGCTTGGGGGGGGCCTCTAACTATGGCTACGCCTTC | CASSLGGASNYGYAF | TRBJ1-2 | - | TRBV5-1 | -
TGTGCCAGCGGGGGGCTCAATCAGCCCCAGCATTTT | CASGGLNQPQHF | TRBJ1-5 | - | TRBV12-3/TRBV12-4 | few
TGCACCAGTCTGCCGCGGGAACCGAGCTCCTACAATGAGCAGTTCTTC | CTSLPREPSSYNEQFF | TRBJ2-1 | - | TRBV10-2 | once
TGTGCCAGCAGCTCAGAGGGGGCGGCTAACTATGGCTACACCTTC | CASSSEGAANYGYTF | TRBJ1-2 | TRBD1 | TRBV11-2 | -
TGTGCCAGCAGCTCAGTGGAGCGGGAGGTGGCGGATACGCAGTATTTT | CASSSVEREVADTQYF | TRBJ2-3 | - | TRBV21-1 | once
TGTGCCAGCAGCACGGGGACAAGCGGACAAGAGACCCAGTACTTC | CASSTGTSGQETQYF | TRBJ2-5 | - | TRBV28 | -
TGTGCCAGCAGCTTAGTTGGACAGGGTGCGGCTGGCTACACCTTC | CASSLVGQGAAGYTF | TRBJ1-2 | TRBD1 | TRBV11-2 | few
TGTGCCAGCAGTCCCCGCCACCTAAGCTCCTACAATGAGCAGTTCTTC | CASSPRHLSSYNEQFF | TRBJ2-1 | - | TRBV12-3/TRBV12-4 | -
TGCAGTGCTAGAGTATTCCCCGAGCAGTACTTC | CSARVFPEQYF | TRBJ2-7 | - | TRBV20-1 | few
TGTGCCAGCAGCGGGCCGACTAGCGGGATTCAAGAGACCCGGTACTTC | CASSGPTSGIQETRYF | TRBJ2-5 | TRBD2 | TRBV9 | -
TGTGCCAGCAGGGGCTCAGTAACTAGCACAGATACGCAGTATTTT | CASRGSVTSTDTQYF | TRBJ2-3 | - | TRBV2 | -
TGTGCCACCCAGGAGGGACACTCGAACTATGGCTACACCTTC | CATQEGHSNYGYTF | TRBJ1-2 | - | TRBV2 | -
TGCGCCAGCAGTCAACTGGGGGCCGGCCTCCCTAGTGAGCAGTTCTTC | CASSQLGAGLPSEQFF | TRBJ2-1 | - | TRBV5-1 | -
TGTGCCTGGAGTGTAGAGGGGCCGGAGACCCAGTACTTC | CAWSVEGPETQYF | TRBJ2-5 | - | TRBV30 | -
TGTGCCAGCAGCTTCCTCCGGGGAGACACCGGGGAGCTGTTTTTT | CASSFLRGDTGELFF | TRBJ2-2 | - | TRBV5-5 | -